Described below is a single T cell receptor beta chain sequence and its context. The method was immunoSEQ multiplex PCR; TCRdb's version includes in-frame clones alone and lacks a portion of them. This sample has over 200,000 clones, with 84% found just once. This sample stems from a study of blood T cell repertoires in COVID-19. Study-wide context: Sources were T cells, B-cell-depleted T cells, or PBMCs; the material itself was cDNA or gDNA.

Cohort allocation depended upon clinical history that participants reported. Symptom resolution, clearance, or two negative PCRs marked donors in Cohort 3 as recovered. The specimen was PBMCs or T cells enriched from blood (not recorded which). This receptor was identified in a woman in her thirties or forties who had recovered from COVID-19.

The CDR3 protein is CASSLGTSGMVDTQYF. CDR3 DNA sequence: TGTGCCAGCAGCTTAGGTACTAGCGGGATGGTGGATACGCAGTATTTT. This chain connects TRBV7-2 to TRBJ2-3, with TRBD2 identical over 10 bases. CDR1 is SGHTA, CDR2 FQGNSA, per germline. This CDR3 has 16 residues. Trimming at V came to 1 base and at J to 6 bases, leaving 7 bases not matched to a gene. Complete variable domain (other parts from reference TRBV7-2 and TRBJ2-3): GAGVSQSPSNKVTEKGKDVELRCDPISGHTALYWYRQSLGQGLEFLIYFQGNSAPDKSGLPSDRFSAERTGGSVSTLTIQRTQQEDSAVYLCASSLGTSGMVDTQYFGPGTRLTVL.